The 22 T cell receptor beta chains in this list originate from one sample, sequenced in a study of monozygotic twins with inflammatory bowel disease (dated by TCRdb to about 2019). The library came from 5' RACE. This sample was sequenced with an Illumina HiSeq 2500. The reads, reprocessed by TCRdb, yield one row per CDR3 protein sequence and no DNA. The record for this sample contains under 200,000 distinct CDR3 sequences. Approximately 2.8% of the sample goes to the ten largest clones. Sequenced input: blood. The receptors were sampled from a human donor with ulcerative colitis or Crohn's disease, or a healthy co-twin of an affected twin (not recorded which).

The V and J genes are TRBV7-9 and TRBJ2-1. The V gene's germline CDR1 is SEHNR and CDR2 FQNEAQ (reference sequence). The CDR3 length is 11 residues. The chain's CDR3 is CARGSSNEQFF.

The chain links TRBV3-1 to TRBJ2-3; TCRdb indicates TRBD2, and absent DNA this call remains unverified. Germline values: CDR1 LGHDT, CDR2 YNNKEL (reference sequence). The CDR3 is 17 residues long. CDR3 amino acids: CASSQDRIAGEPDTQYF.

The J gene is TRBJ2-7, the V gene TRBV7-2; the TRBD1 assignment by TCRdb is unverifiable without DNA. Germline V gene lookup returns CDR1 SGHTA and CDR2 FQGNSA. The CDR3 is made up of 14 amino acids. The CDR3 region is CASSSSQVGYEQYF.

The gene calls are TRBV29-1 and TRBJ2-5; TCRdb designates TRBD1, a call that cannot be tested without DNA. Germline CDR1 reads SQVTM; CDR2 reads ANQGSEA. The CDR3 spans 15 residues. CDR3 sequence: CSVAWWTDRDETQYF.

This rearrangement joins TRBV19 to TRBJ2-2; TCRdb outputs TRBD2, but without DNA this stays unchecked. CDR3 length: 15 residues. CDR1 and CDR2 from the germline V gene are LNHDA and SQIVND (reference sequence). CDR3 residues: CASMTASGTVVELFF. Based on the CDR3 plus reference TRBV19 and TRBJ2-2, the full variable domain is DGGITQSPKYLFRKEGQNVTLSCEQNLNHDAMYWYRQDPGQGLRLIYYSQIVNDFQKGDIAEGYSVSREKKESFPLTVTSAQKNPTAFYLCASMTASGTVVELFFGEGSRLTVL.

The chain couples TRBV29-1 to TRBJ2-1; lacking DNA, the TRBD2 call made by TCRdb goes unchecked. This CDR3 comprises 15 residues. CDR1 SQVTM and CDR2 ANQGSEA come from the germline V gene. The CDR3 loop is CSVEILGGKGNEQFF.

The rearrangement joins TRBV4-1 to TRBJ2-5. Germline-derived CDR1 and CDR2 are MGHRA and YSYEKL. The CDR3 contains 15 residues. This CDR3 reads CASSQEGIRQETQYF.

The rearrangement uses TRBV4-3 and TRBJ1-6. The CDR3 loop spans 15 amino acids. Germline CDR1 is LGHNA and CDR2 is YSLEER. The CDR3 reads CASSQDSGEASPLHF.

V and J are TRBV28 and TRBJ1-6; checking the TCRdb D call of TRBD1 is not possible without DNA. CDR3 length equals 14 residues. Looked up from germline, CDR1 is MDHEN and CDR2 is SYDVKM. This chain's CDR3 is CASREGAGNSPLHF.

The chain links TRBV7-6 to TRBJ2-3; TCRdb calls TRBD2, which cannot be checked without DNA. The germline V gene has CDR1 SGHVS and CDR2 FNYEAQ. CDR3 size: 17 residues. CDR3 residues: CASSLAGGPISTDTQYF.

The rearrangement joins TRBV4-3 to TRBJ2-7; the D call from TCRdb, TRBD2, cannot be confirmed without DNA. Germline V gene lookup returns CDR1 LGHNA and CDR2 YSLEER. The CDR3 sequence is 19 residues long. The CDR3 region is CASSQDLGLAGEHFYEQYF.

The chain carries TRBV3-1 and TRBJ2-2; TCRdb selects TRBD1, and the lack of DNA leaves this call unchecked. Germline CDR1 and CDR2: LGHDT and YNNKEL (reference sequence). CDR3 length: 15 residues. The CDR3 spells CASSLAGESAGELFF.

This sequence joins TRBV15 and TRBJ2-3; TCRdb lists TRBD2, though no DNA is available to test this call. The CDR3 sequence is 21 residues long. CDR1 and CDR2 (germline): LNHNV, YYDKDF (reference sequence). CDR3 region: CATSRDGETLAGEHFPYTQYF.

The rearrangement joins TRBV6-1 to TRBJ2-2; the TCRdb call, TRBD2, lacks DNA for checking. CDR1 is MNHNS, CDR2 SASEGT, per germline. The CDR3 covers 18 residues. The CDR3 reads CASSEASTSGRVTGELFF.

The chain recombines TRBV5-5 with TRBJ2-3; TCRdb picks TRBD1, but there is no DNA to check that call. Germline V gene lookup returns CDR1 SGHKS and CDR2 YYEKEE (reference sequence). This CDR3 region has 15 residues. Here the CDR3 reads CASSLEGTRADTQYF.

The CDR3 loop is CSVMRVNTEAFF. The gene calls are TRBV29-1 and TRBJ1-1. CDR3 size: 12 residues. The germline CDR1 and CDR2 sequences are SQVTM and ANQGSEA.

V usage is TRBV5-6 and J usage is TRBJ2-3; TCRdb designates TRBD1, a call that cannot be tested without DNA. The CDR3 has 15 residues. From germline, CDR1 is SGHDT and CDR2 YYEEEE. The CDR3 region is CASRSRGAGADTQYF. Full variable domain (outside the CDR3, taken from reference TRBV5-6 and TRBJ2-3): DAGVTQSPTHLIKTRGQQVTLRCSPKSGHDTVSWYQQALGQGPQFIFQYYEEEERQRGNFPDRFSGHQFPNYSSELNVNALLLGDSALYLCASRSRGAGADTQYFGPGTRLTVL.

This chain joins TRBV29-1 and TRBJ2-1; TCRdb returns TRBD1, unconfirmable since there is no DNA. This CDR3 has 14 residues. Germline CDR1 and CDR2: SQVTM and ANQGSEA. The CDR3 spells CSVPGTGFYNEQFF.

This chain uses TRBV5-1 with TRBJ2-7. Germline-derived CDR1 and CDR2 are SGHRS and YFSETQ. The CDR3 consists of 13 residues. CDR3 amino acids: CASSWDRAYEQYF.

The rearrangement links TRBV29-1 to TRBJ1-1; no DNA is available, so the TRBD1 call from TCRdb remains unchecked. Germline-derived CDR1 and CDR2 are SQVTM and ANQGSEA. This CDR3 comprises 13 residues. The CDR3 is CSGKSGMNTEAFF. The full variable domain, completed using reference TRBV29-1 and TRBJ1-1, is SAVISQKPSRDICQRGTSLTIQCQVDSQVTMMFWYRQQPGQSLTLIATANQGSEATYESGFVIDKFPISRPNLTFSTLTVSNMSPEDSSIYLCSGKSGMNTEAFFGQGTRLTVV.

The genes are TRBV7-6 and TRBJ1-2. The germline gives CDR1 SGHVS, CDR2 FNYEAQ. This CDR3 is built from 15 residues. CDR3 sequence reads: CASSLGRSGGYGYTF.

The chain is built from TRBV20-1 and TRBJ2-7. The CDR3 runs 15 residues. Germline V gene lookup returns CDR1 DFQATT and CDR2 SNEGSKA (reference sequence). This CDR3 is CSAYMAEAPIYEQYF.